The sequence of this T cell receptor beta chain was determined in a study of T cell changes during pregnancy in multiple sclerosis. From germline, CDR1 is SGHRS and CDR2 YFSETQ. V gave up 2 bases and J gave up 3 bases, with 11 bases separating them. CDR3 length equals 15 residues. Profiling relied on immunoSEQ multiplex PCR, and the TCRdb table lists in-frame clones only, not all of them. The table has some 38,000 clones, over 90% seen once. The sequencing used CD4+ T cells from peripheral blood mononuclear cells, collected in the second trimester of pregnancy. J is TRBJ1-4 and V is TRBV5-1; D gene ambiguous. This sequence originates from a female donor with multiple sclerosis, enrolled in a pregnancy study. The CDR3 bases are TGCGCCAGCAGCTTCGGATCAGCGGCTAATGAAAAACTGTTTTTT. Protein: CASSFGSAANEKLFF.